The clone carrying this TCR beta chain was detected only a few times. The antigen remains unidentified. Germline CDR1 reads LNHDA; CDR2 reads SQIVND (reference sequence). This CDR3 contains 16 residues. V was clipped by 7 bases and J by 5 bases; unmatched bases: 14. These data are taken from a study of PD-1 blockade in mismatch repair-deficient tumors. Background on the study: All were previously treated, progressing patients with approximately 11 mismatch repair-deficient cancer types.

The repertoire was sequenced with immunoSEQ multiplex PCR; TCRdb's copy has only in-frame clones and lacks some. The sample consists of about 84,000 clones, approximately 84% of them appearing once. The study's findings and limits: Rapid post-treatment expansion, then contraction, generally preceding radiologic response, marked tumor-resident clones.

Mismatch repair deficiency was confirmed in all patients, by PCR or immunohistochemistry. TCR sequencing covered a few patients who responded to pembrolizumab. The chain has TRBV19 and TRBJ1-5; 7 nucleotides agree with TRBD1. The source material was peripheral blood, sampled 12 weeks after starting pembrolizumab. The receptor comes from an adult with mismatch repair-deficient cancer. The CDR3 region is CASTSMTGNWDQPQHF. CDR3 DNA: TGTGCCAGTACTTCAATGACAGGGAACTGGGATCAGCCCCAGCATTTT.